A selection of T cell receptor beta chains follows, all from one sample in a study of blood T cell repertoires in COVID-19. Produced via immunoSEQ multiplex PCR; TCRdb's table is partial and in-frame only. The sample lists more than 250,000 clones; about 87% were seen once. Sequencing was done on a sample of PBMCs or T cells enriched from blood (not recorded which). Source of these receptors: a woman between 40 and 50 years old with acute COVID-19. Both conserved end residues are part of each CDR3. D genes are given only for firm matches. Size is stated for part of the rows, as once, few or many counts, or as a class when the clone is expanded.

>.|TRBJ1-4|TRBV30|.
CAWSADSNEKLFF
TGTGCCTGGAGTGCCGACAGTAATGAAAAACTGTTTTTT
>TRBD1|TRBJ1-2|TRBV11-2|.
CASSLDRGHGYTF
TGTGCCAGCAGCTTAGACAGGGGGCATGGCTACACCTTC
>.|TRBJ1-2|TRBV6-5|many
CASSYESGYGYTF
TGTGCCAGCAGTTACGAGAGCGGGTATGGCTACACCTTC
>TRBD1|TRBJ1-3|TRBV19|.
CASSIVFDRGRGNTIYF
TGTGCCAGTAGTATAGTTTTCGACAGGGGGCGAGGAAACACCATATATTTT
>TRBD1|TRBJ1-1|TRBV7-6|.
CASSLGIRGPGAFF
TGTGCCAGCAGCTTAGGGATCAGGGGGCCGGGAGCTTTCTTT
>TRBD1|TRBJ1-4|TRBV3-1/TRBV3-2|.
CASSPYRDRVEKLFF
TGTGCCAGCAGCCCCTACCGGGACAGGGTCGAAAAACTGTTTTTT
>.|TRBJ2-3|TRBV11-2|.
CASSPRRDSSSDTQYF
TGTGCCAGCAGCCCCCGCAGGGATTCGTCGTCAGATACGCAGTATTTT
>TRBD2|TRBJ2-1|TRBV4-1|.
CASRAGLAGDNEQFF
TGCGCCAGCAGGGCCGGACTAGCGGGAGACAATGAGCAGTTCTTC
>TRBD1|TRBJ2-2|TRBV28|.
CASSLLGTGGKVGDGELFF
TGTGCCAGCAGCCTCCTCGGGACAGGGGGTAAGGTGGGTGACGGGGAGCTGTTTTTT
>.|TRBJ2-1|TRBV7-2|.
CASSLTTGSYNEQFF
TGTGCCAGCAGCTTGACAACAGGGTCCTACAATGAGCAGTTCTTC
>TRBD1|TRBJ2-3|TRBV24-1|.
CATRQGAADTQYF
TGTGCCACCAGACAGGGGGCGGCAGATACGCAGTATTTT
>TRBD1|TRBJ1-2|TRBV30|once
CAWATGSYGYTF
TGTGCCTGGGCGACAGGGAGCTATGGCTACACCTTC
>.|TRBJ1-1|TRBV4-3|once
CASSQVRVEAEAFF
TGCGCCAGCAGCCAAGTCCGGGTAGAGGCTGAAGCTTTCTTT
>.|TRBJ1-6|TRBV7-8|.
CASSLAGARDSPLHF
TGTGCCAGCAGCTTAGCAGGGGCCCGGGATTCACCCCTCCACTTT
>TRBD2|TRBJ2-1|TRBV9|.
CASSVTSGVWDEQFF
TGTGCCAGCAGCGTCACTAGCGGAGTATGGGATGAGCAGTTCTTC
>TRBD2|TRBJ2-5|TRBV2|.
CASSEAGGDETQYF
TGTGCCAGCAGTGAAGCGGGAGGGGATGAGACCCAGTACTTC
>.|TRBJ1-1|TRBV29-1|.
CSVGGGNPTEAFF
TGCAGCGTTGGAGGCGGCAACCCCACTGAAGCTTTCTTT
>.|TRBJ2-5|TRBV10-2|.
CASSEGVGQETQYF
TGCGCCAGCAGCGAAGGAGTGGGCCAAGAGACCCAGTACTTC
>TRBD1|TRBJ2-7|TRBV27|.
CASSVRGLYFHEQYF
TGTGCCAGCAGTGTCAGGGGGCTGTACTTCCACGAGCAGTACTTC
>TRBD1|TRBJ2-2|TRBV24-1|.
CATGDRGRGGELFF
TGTGCCACCGGAGACAGGGGGCGAGGCGGGGAGCTGTTTTTT
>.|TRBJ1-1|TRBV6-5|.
CASSFQGLGSTEAFF
TGTGCCAGCAGTTTTCAGGGGCTTGGCTCCACTGAAGCTTTCTTT
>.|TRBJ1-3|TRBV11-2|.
CASSLETPPSFSGNTIYF
TGTGCCAGCAGCTTAGAGACACCACCTTCTTTCTCTGGAAACACCATATATTTT
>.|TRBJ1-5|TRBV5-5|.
CASSFKGDQPQHF
TGTGCCAGCAGCTTCAAGGGAGATCAGCCCCAGCATTTT
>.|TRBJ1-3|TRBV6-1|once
CASSETGHSAGNTIYF
TGTGCCAGCAGTGAAACCGGACATTCGGCTGGAAACACCATATATTTT
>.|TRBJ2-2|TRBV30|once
CAWSKAGDYTGELFF
TGTGCCTGGAGTAAGGCAGGGGATTACACCGGGGAGCTGTTTTTT
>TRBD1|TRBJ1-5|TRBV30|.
CAWSPGTGVFQPQHF
TGTGCCTGGAGTCCCGGGACAGGGGTTTTTCAGCCCCAGCATTTT
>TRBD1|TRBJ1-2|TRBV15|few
CATSINRGTNYGYTF
TGTGCCACCAGCATCAACAGGGGGACTAACTATGGCTACACCTTC
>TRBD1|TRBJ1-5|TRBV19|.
CASSIGLGQGSQPQHF
TGTGCCAGTAGTATAGGACTTGGACAGGGAAGCCAGCCCCAGCATTTT
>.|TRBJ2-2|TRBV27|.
CASSLSPTRGGELFF
TGTGCCAGCAGTTTATCCCCAACGCGCGGCGGGGAGCTGTTTTTT
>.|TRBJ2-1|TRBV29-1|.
CSARTQYNEQFF
TGCAGCGCCAGAACACAGTACAATGAGCAGTTCTTC
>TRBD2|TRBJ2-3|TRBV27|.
CASSLLAGAAVVKGDTQYF
TGTGCCAGCAGTTTACTAGCGGGAGCCGCGGTCGTGAAAGGGGATACGCAGTATTTT
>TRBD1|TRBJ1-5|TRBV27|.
CASSLQGPQGYSNQPQHF
TGTGCCAGCAGTTTGCAGGGGCCACAGGGGTATAGCAATCAGCCCCAGCATTTT
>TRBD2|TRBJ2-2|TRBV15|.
CATSGTSGRGGELFF
TGTGCCACCAGCGGGACTAGCGGGCGTGGCGGGGAGCTGTTTTTT
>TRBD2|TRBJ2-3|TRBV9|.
CASESGGTDTQYF
TGTGCCAGCGAATCGGGGGGAACAGATACGCAGTATTTT
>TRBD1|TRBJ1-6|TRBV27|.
CASSSGQGVSSPLHF
TGTGCCAGCAGTTCGGGACAGGGTGTGAGTTCACCCCTCCACTTT
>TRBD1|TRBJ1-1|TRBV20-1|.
CSASRGLRTEAFF
TGCAGTGCTAGTAGGGGGCTTAGAACTGAAGCTTTCTTT
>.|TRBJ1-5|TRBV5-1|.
CASSLEEGGGPQHF
TGCGCCAGCAGCTTGGAGGAGGGAGGAGGGCCCCAGCATTTT
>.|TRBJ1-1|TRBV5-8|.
CASSRDRDTEAFF
TGTGCCAGCAGCCGTGATAGAGACACTGAAGCTTTCTTT
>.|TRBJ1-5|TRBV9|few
CASSVAESPNQPQHF
TGTGCCAGCAGCGTAGCGGAGTCCCCCAATCAGCCCCAGCATTTT
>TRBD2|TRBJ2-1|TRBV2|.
CASRGTSGLDEQFF
TGTGCCAGCAGGGGGACTAGCGGTTTAGATGAGCAGTTCTTC
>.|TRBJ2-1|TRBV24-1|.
CATSASGSSYNEQFF
TGTGCCACCAGTGCCTCGGGGAGCTCCTACAATGAGCAGTTCTTC
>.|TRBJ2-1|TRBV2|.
CASSESHGVQFF
TGTGCCAGCAGTGAGTCCCACGGAGTGCAGTTCTTC
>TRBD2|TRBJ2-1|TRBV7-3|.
CASRQSGTSGIYDNEQFF
TGTGCCAGCAGGCAATCCGGGACTAGCGGGATTTACGACAATGAGCAGTTCTTC
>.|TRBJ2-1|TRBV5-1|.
CASSLVGRSSYNEQFF
TGCGCCAGCAGCTTGGTCGGCCGGAGCTCCTACAATGAGCAGTTCTTC
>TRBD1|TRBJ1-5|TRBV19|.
CASSIKGQGIHQPQHF
TGTGCCAGTAGTATAAAGGGACAGGGTATCCATCAGCCCCAGCATTTT
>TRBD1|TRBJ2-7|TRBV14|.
CASSQDRWDRGPNEQYF
TGTGCCAGCAGCCAAGATCGGTGGGACAGGGGGCCCAACGAGCAGTACTTC
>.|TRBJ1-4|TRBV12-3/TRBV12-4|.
CASSLNEKLFF
TGTGCCAGCAGTCTAAATGAAAAACTGTTTTTT
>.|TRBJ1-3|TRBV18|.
CASSPRTGSSGNTIYF
TGTGCCAGCTCACCTAGGACGGGGTCCTCTGGAAACACCATATATTTT
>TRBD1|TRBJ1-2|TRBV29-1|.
CSVGDSYYGYTF
TGCAGCGTTGGGGACAGTTACTATGGCTACACCTTC
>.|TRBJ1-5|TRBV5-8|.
CASSFQTWWQNQPQHF
TGTGCCAGCAGCTTCCAAACCTGGTGGCAGAATCAGCCCCAGCATTTT